This T cell receptor beta chain was retrieved from a study of blood T cell repertoires in COVID-19. Overall study context: Sites in the United States, Italy and Spain provided acute and convalescent COVID-19 samples.

Enrolment of Seattle patients took place during active infection, and they were followed longitudinally. Methods used by the authors: The authors estimated nucleated cell counts from reference gene primer amplification. Clones were sequenced by immunoSEQ multiplex PCR, and TCRdb holds only the in-frame ones, with some missing. V, J and clone size are those of that table, while D and trimming were read from the DNA. This sample has about 530,000 clones, with about 89% found just once. V was cut by 1 base and J by 8 bases, with 11 bases left in between. This CDR3 is 13 amino acids long. CDR1 SGHTA and CDR2 FQGTGA come from the germline V gene.

V is TRBV7-3 and J is TRBJ1-2; D gene unclear. This TCR was recovered from a woman between 45 and 65 years old with COVID-19, enrolled during active disease. Sequences were obtained from peripheral blood. The CDR3 loop reads CASSLSRHEGYTF. The CDR3 region has the DNA TGTGCCAGCAGCTTAAGCAGGCATGAGGGCTACACCTTC.